Below are 31 T cell receptor beta chains sequenced from a single sample in a study of cytomegalovirus exposure and HLA in healthy donors. In the PCR, 60 Vbeta and 13 Jbeta primers were used. Assay: immunoSEQ multiplex PCR; the TCRdb copy retains only in-frame clones and omits some. Of roughly 110,000 clones detected, approximately 82% appear once; the ten largest clones hold 2.5%. The sequenced sample consisted of PBMCs. These receptors were taken from a man in his forties in good health and CMV-seronegative.

This clone was seen only a few times. This sequence joins TRBV5-1 and TRBJ2-3, with 7 bases that match TRBD2. Germline V gene data show CDR1 as SGHRS and CDR2 as YFSETQ. This CDR3 is 15 amino acids long. V was pared by 2 bases and J by 5 bases, with 8 bases of the junction left unmatched. CDR3 loop: CASSFSSGVLDTQYF. CDR3 in DNA: TGCGCCAGCAGCTTCTCCAGCGGGGTATTAGATACGCAGTATTTT.

The V and J genes are TRBV6-1 and TRBJ1-1, with a weak D call TRBD1 (5 bases). The CDR3 has 15 amino acids. Germline V gene lookup returns CDR1 MNHNS and CDR2 SASEGT. Trimming cost V 6 bases and J 1 base, with 15 bases left between them. The CDR3 here is CASRTGGVENTEAFF. The DNA of the CDR3 is TGTGCCAGCAGAACGGGGGGGGTGGAGAACACTGAAGCTTTCTTT.

V gene TRBV15 combines with J gene TRBJ2-1; 10 nucleotides line up with TRBD2. The CDR3 has 17 amino acids. The V segment lost 3 bases and the J segment 6 bases; nucleotides outside the gene matches: 11. The germline V gene has CDR1 LNHNV and CDR2 YYDKDF (reference sequence). The CDR3 sequence is CATSRDLSGGAGNEQFF. DNA for the CDR3: TGTGCCACCAGCAGGGACTTAAGCGGGGGGGCCGGCAATGAGCAGTTCTTC.

In its sample, this clone was seen once. This rearrangement joins TRBV19 to TRBJ2-3; 8 nucleotides line up with TRBD2. J gave up 4 bases and V 6 bases, and 9 bases lay outside the gene matches. CDR1 and CDR2 (germline): LNHDA, SQIVND (reference sequence). The CDR3 length is 15 residues. For the CDR3, the DNA is TGTGCCAGTAGCCCGAACGGGGGGGCGCCAGATACGCAGTATTTT. It specifies CASSPNGGAPDTQYF. The entire variable domain, with the rest obtained from reference TRBV19 and TRBJ2-3, is as follows: DGGITQSPKYLFRKEGQNVTLSCEQNLNHDAMYWYRQDPGQGLRLIYYSQIVNDFQKGDIAEGYSVSREKKESFPLTVTSAQKNPTAFYLCASSPNGGAPDTQYFGPGTRLTVL.

The rearrangement uses TRBV4-2 and TRBJ2-7, with 11 nucleotides matching TRBD1. CDR1 is LGHNA and CDR2 is YNFKEQ in the germline V gene. With 2 bases clipped from V and 4 bases from J, the junction kept 10 bases outside the gene matches. This CDR3 region has 17 residues. The chain's CDR3 is CASSQLGRGQGVYEQYF. In DNA, the CDR3 is TGTGCCAGCAGCCAACTCGGTAGGGGACAGGGGGTGTACGAGCAGTACTTC.

The count of this clone is one. The chain combines TRBV5-1 with TRBJ2-5, with TRBD2 matching 9 bases. Trimming took 0 bases from V and 3 from J; bases not matched to a gene: 3. Germline-derived CDR1 and CDR2 are SGHRS and YFSETQ. This CDR3 comprises 15 residues. CDR3 DNA: TGCGCCAGCAGCTTGGGCGGGGGGGCCGAAGAGACCCAGTACTTC. Amino acid sequence: CASSLGGGAEETQYF.

This rearrangement joins TRBV7-6 to TRBJ1-1; 8 bases line up with TRBD1. The J segment lost 4 bases and the V segment lost 1 base, leaving 5 bases of the junction unmatched. The CDR3 has 15 residues. Germline V CDR1 and CDR2: SGHVS, FNYEAQ. Written as DNA, the CDR3 is TGTGCCAGCAGCTTAGACAGGACAGGGAGCACTGAAGCTTTCTTT. The encoded protein is CASSLDRTGSTEAFF.

The chain is built from TRBV5-4 and TRBJ2-5; D not certain. Germline loops: CDR1 SGHNT, CDR2 YYREEE (reference sequence). V was pared by 2 bases and J by 4 bases, with 12 bases between. CDR3 size: 14 residues. CDR3: CASSFVTNLETQYF. The CDR3 DNA reads TGTGCCAGCAGCTTCGTCACCAACTTAGAGACCCAGTACTTC.

The V gene is TRBV19, the J gene TRBJ2-7; D might be TRBD2 (5 bases). The germline V gene has CDR1 LNHDA and CDR2 SQIVND (reference sequence). The CDR3 extends over 15 amino acids. Trimming left V 5 bases short and J 3 bases short, with 17 bases between. The chain's CDR3 is CASSPSVSEGYEQYF. In DNA form, the CDR3 reads TGTGCCAGTAGTCCCTCAGTCAGCGAGGGCTACGAGCAGTACTTC. Based on the CDR3 plus reference TRBV19 and TRBJ2-7, the full variable domain is DGGITQSPKYLFRKEGQNVTLSCEQNLNHDAMYWYRQDPGQGLRLIYYSQIVNDFQKGDIAEGYSVSREKKESFPLTVTSAQKNPTAFYLCASSPSVSEGYEQYFGPGTRLTVT.

This clone was seen a handful of times. The chain combines TRBV6-1 with TRBJ2-7; TRBD2 agrees at 8 bases. The CDR3 extends over 13 amino acids. The junction had 8 bases not matched to a gene; V was cut back by 7 bases and J by 6 bases. The germline gives CDR1 MNHNS, CDR2 SASEGT. Written as DNA, the CDR3 is TGTGCCAGCATCCGGGGGGGCGTTTCCGAGCAGTACTTC. Translated, it gives CASIRGGVSEQYF.

The genes are TRBV6-1 and TRBJ1-6; the match to TRBD1 covers 10 bases. The V and J ends lost 4 bases and 2 bases, in that order; junction bases with no gene match: 11. Germline assignment: CDR1 MNHNS and CDR2 SASEGT. The CDR3 has 19 residues. CDR3: CASSGAGQGVNPYNSPLHF. The CDR3 coding sequence is TGTGCCAGCAGTGGAGCCGGACAGGGGGTGAACCCCTATAATTCACCCCTCCACTTT.

This clone was seen a handful of times. The V gene is TRBV18, the J gene TRBJ2-7; 7 nucleotides line up with TRBD1. Germline CDR1 is KGHSH and CDR2 is LQKENI. Losses at the gene ends were 5 bases for V and 0 bases for J; bases not matched to a gene: 4. This CDR3 contains 14 residues. CDR3 region: CASSTGTDSYEQYF. CDR3 sequence (DNA): TGTGCCAGCTCAACCGGGACAGACTCCTACGAGCAGTACTTC.

This chain joins TRBV2 and TRBJ1-1; D is uncertain. V shed 6 bases and J shed 0 bases, with 8 bases lying between them. The CDR3 is 13 residues long. The germline V gene encodes CDR1 SNHLY and CDR2 FYNNEI. In DNA form, the CDR3 reads TGTGCCAGCAGGCAACAGATGAACACTGAAGCTTTCTTT. Translating gives CASRQQMNTEAFF.

The chain couples TRBV6-6 to TRBJ1-1; D is unclear. CDR1 is MNHNY, CDR2 SVGAGI, per germline (reference sequence). V was cut by 2 bases and J by 7 bases, with 5 bases left in between. The CDR3 is made up of 11 amino acids. CDR3 loop: CASSYEGEAFF. The CDR3 DNA is TGTGCCAGCAGTTACGAGGGTGAAGCTTTCTTT.

CDR3 region: CASLTAGSGGYGYTF. Written as DNA, the CDR3 is TGTGCCAGCCTAACCGCAGGGTCGGGCGGCTATGGCTACACCTTC. The chain carries TRBV2 and TRBJ1-2; D might be TRBD1 (5 bases). The germline gives CDR1 SNHLY, CDR2 FYNNEI. The CDR3 totals 15 residues. Trimming cost V 8 bases and J 4 bases, with 20 bases left between them.

V usage is TRBV7-9 and J usage is TRBJ2-5; tentatively, D is TRBD1 (5 bases). Germline V gives CDR1 SEHNR, CDR2 FQNEAQ (reference sequence). V was clipped by 4 bases and J by 5 bases, with 17 bases between them. The CDR3 runs 15 residues. The DNA for the CDR3 is TGTGCCAGCAGCTACCGAACGGACAACCGGGAGACCCAGTACTTC. Protein: CASSYRTDNRETQYF.

This chain links TRBV6-5 with TRBJ1-4; TRBD1 aligns across 10 bases. This CDR3 comprises 14 residues. Trimming at V came to 5 bases and at J to 7 bases, leaving 4 bases not matched to a gene. Germline V gene sequence: CDR1 MNHEY, CDR2 SVGAGI. The CDR3 coding sequence is TGTGCCAGCAGTAGGACAGGGGGAGGTGAAAAACTGTTTTTT. Protein: CASSRTGGGEKLFF.

The rearrangement links TRBV6-1 to TRBJ2-5, with 13 positions matching TRBD2. Germline V gene lookup returns CDR1 MNHNS and CDR2 SASEGT. The V and J ends lost 1 base and 1 base, in that order; junction bases with no gene match: 0. The CDR3 extends over 16 amino acids. CDR3 in DNA: TGTGCCAGCAGTGAAGGGACTAGCGGGGGCCAAGAGACCCAGTACTTC. This sequence encodes CASSEGTSGGQETQYF.

This chain links TRBV27 with TRBJ2-2; 14 nucleotides align to TRBD2. The CDR3 consists of 20 residues. V lost 6 bases to trimming and J lost 6 bases; unmatched junction nucleotides: 18. Per the germline V gene, CDR1 is MNHEY and CDR2 is SMNVEV (reference sequence). Here the CDR3 DNA reads TGTGCCAGCAGCCTCCGACTAGCGGGGGGGCCTTCACTAAGGGCCGGGGAGCTGTTTTTT. It codes for CASSLRLAGGPSLRAGELFF.

This chain links TRBV6-1 with TRBJ2-5; 9 positions match TRBD2. Trimming at V came to 7 bases and at J to 3 bases, leaving 9 bases not matched to a gene. The CDR3 runs to 15 residues. The germline V gene encodes CDR1 MNHNS and CDR2 SASEGT. CDR3 in amino acids: CASTPHQRGEETQYF. CDR3 in DNA: TGTGCCAGCACGCCACACCAGCGGGGGGAAGAGACCCAGTACTTC.

The count of this clone is one. The rearrangement uses TRBV11-2 and TRBJ2-2; a possible D gene is TRBD1 (5 bases). The CDR3 extends over 15 amino acids. V shed 10 bases and J shed 1 base, with 16 bases lying between them. In germline, CDR1 is SGHAT, CDR2 FQNNGV. Here the CDR3 reads CATSVQALNTGELFF. DNA for the CDR3: TGTGCCACCTCGGTACAGGCCCTGAACACCGGGGAGCTGTTTTTT.

The chain joins TRBV5-5 to TRBJ2-5; 8 bases line up with TRBD1. Unmatched junction bases numbered 13, after V lost 4 bases and J lost 5 bases. The CDR3 covers 16 residues. In germline, CDR1 is SGHKS, CDR2 YYEKEE (reference sequence). CDR3: CASSLNGQGIRETQYF. The CDR3 nucleotides are TGTGCCAGCAGCCTTAACGGACAGGGTATTAGGGAGACCCAGTACTTC.

J is TRBJ1-1 and V is TRBV20-1; D call uncertain. Deletions cut 7 bases from V and 2 bases from J, with 8 bases between. This CDR3 contains 11 residues. Per germline, CDR1 DFQATT and CDR2 SNEGSKA (reference sequence). This CDR3 is CSVFVNTEAFF. The CDR3 coding sequence is TGCAGTGTCTTCGTAAACACTGAAGCTTTCTTT.

CDR3 loop: CASSSSSGGSYEQYF. DNA of the CDR3: TGTGCCAGCAGCTCCTCTAGCGGGGGGAGTTACGAGCAGTACTTC. This chain uses TRBV11-3 with TRBJ2-7, with 11 bases lining up with TRBD2. V was pared by 4 bases and J by 4 bases, with 6 bases of the junction left unmatched. The CDR3 has 15 amino acids. Germline-derived CDR1 and CDR2 are SGHNT and YENEEA.

This clone came up a few times. The chain uses TRBV11-2 and TRBJ2-3, with 8 bases aligning to TRBD2. This CDR3 contains 15 residues. In germline, CDR1 is SGHAT, CDR2 FQNNGV. V lost 2 bases, J lost 6 bases, and 7 bases stayed unmatched. The CDR3 bases are TGTGCCAGCAGCTTAACTAGCGGTGGAGCGGATACGCAGTATTTT. It encodes CASSLTSGGADTQYF.

The gene calls are TRBV11-1 and TRBJ1-2; no firm D call. CDR3 length: 15 residues. V was pared by 5 bases and J by 0 bases, with 13 bases between. Germline CDR1 is SGHAT and CDR2 is FQDESV (reference sequence). CDR3 amino acids: CASSAEAQANYGYTF. The CDR3 DNA reads as TGTGCCAGCAGCGCCGAGGCACAAGCTAACTATGGCTACACCTTC.

This clone was seen only a few times. This sequence joins TRBV4-2 and TRBJ2-3, with D tentatively TRBD2 (6 bases). Trimming shortened V by 4 bases and J by 4 bases, and 15 bases separated the two germline ends. The CDR3 runs 15 residues. The germline V gene has CDR1 LGHNA and CDR2 YNFKEQ. CDR3 DNA: TGTGCCAGCAGCCCGCGGGATAGCGCGGCAGATACGCAGTATTTT. This translates into CASSPRDSAADTQYF.

This chain joins TRBV19 and TRBJ2-2, with 7 bases aligning to TRBD1. Germline V gene data show CDR1 as LNHDA and CDR2 as SQIVND (reference sequence). The CDR3 runs to 15 residues. V dropped 1 base and J dropped 5; count of bases not matched to a gene: 4. Here the CDR3 DNA reads TGTGCCAGTAGTATAGCAGCGACAGGGACCGGGGAGCTGTTTTTT. Translation gives CASSIAATGTGELFF.

This clone was counted ten times or more. The DNA of the CDR3 is TGCGCCAGCAGTGGGTCCTCCTCCTACGAGCAGTACTTC. Its protein product is CASSGSSSYEQYF. V is TRBV10-1 and J is TRBJ2-7; D is undetermined. Trimming took 4 bases from V and 0 from J, leaving 7 bases between them. Germline assignment: CDR1 WNHNN and CDR2 SYGVQD (reference sequence). The CDR3 covers 13 residues.

This chain connects TRBV28 to TRBJ1-2, with D possibly matching TRBD1 (6 bases). The germline V gene has CDR1 MDHEN and CDR2 SYDVKM. The CDR3 has 13 amino acids. Deletions cut 6 bases from V and 2 bases from J, with 10 bases between. The CDR3 nucleotides are TGTGCCAGCAGCCTGGGGGCCAACTATGGCTACACCTTC. Its protein is CASSLGANYGYTF.

The J gene is TRBJ2-5, the V gene TRBV7-9, with TRBD2 matching 8 bases. The DNA end is more similar to TRBJ2-7, so the J call may be wrong. Germline values: CDR1 SEHNR, CDR2 FQNEAQ (reference sequence). The CDR3 totals 12 residues. CDR3 nucleotide sequence: TGTGCCGGGAGCGGGAGCGACTACGAGCAGTACTTC. It translates to CAGSGSDYEQYF.